The 20 T cell receptor beta chains below were found in one sample sequenced in a study of shared clonotypes between healthy human individuals. Some clones are missing from TCRdb's copy, which holds only in-frame ones; the method was immunoSEQ multiplex PCR. The sample contains 2 million or so clones, approximately 95% of which appear only once. Sequenced: naive CD4+ T cells sorted from blood. This sample's subset: CD45RA+ positively selected. The receptors were gathered from a man in his late teens or twenties in good health.

The chain employs TRBV27 and TRBJ1-4; 8 bases are a match to TRBD1. V gave up 6 bases and J gave up 8 bases; unmatched junction bases: 5. The length of the CDR3 is 13 residues. From germline, CDR1 is MNHEY and CDR2 SMNVEV (reference sequence). The CDR3 sequence: CASRRTGREKLFF. The CDR3, as DNA: TGTGCCAGCAGACGGACAGGGCGGGAAAAACTGTTTTTT.

The chain uses TRBV4-1 and TRBJ2-3, with unresolved D. Germline CDR1 and CDR2: MGHRA and YSYEKL. The V end lost 3 bases, the J end lost 4 bases, and 14 bases lay between the germline ends. The CDR3 is 15 amino acids. This chain's CDR3 is CASSQGSRWADTQYF. CDR3 bases: TGCGCCAGCAGCCAGGGAAGCCGGTGGGCAGATACGCAGTATTTT.

A note on this clone: Other DNA sequences in this sample translate to the same CDR3. The gene calls are TRBV6-1 and TRBJ1-2; D gene unclear. V lost 0 bases and J 4 bases, leaving 6 bases between the germline ends. The germline gives CDR1 MNHNS, CDR2 SASEGT. This CDR3 region has 13 residues. CDR3 residues: CASSEAGSYGYTF. The DNA for the CDR3 is TGTGCCAGCAGTGAAGCGGGGTCCTATGGCTACACCTTC.

V is TRBV30 and J is TRBJ2-2, with 12 bases identical to TRBD2. Trimming cost V 2 bases and J 1 base; bases outside gene matches: 2. CDR1 and CDR2 (germline): GTSNPN, SVGIG (reference sequence). The CDR3 length is 16 residues. In DNA, the CDR3 is TGTGCCTGGAGTCTGGGACTAGCGGGGAACACCGGGGAGCTGTTTTTT. Protein: CAWSLGLAGNTGELFF.

The gene calls are TRBV30 and TRBJ2-5; TRBD2 might be the D (6 bases). V lost 0 bases, J lost 2 bases, and 13 bases lay in between. This CDR3 comprises 15 residues. Per germline, CDR1 GTSNPN and CDR2 SVGIG (reference sequence). CDR3 nucleotide sequence: TGTGCCTGGAGTGTATCGGGACTCCAACAAGAGACCCAGTACTTC. Residues: CAWSVSGLQQETQYF. Drawing the rest from reference TRBV30 and TRBJ2-5, the complete variable domain is SQTIHQWPATLVQPVGSPLSLECTVEGTSNPNLYWYRQAAGRGLQLLFYSVGIGQISSEVPQNLSASRPQDRQFILSSKKLLLSDSGFYLCAWSVSGLQQETQYFGPGTRLLVL.

This chain links TRBV29-1 with TRBJ1-4, with D uncertain. The germline gives CDR1 SQVTM, CDR2 ANQGSEA. This CDR3 comprises 13 residues. Trimming removed 3 bases from V and 11 bases from J, with 16 bases in between. CDR3 sequence (DNA): TGCAGCGTTGAGACCAACAGCGGAGGGAAACTGTTTTTT. It yields the protein CSVETNSGGKLFF.

This chain joins TRBV11-3 and TRBJ2-3, with D hard to call. The CDR3 has 14 residues. Germline CDR1 and CDR2: SGHNT and YENEEA. Trimming removed 1 base from V and 3 bases from J, with 8 bases in between. CDR3 nucleotide sequence: TGTGCCAGCAGCTTAGGGCAGCCGACAGATACGCAGTATTTT. Translation: CASSLGQPTDTQYF.

The V call is TRBV6-5, the J call TRBJ1-2; D is unresolved. Trimming shortened V by 7 bases and J by 3 bases, and 12 bases separated the two germline ends. Germline V gene lookup returns CDR1 MNHEY and CDR2 SVGAGI. The CDR3 extends over 13 amino acids. The CDR3 here is CASTQETYYGYTF. The CDR3 nucleotides read TGTGCCAGCACCCAAGAGACCTACTATGGCTACACCTTC.

The rearrangement links TRBV7-2 to TRBJ1-3; the D gene is possibly TRBD1 (5 bases). Trimming pared 3 bases from V and 0 bases from J, leaving 15 bases between. CDR3 size: 17 residues. Per germline, CDR1 SGHTA and CDR2 FQGNSA. The CDR3 protein is CASSLVTGRSSGNTIYF. CDR3 DNA sequence: TGTGCCAGCAGCTTGGTAACAGGCCGGAGCTCTGGAAACACCATATATTTT.

The gene calls are TRBV5-1 and TRBJ2-1, with 9 positions matching TRBD2. This CDR3 comprises 15 residues. Trimming at V came to 4 bases and at J to 6 bases, leaving 8 bases not matched to a gene. Germline V gene sequence: CDR1 SGHRS, CDR2 YFSETQ. The CDR3 loop reads CASSNSGSEVNEQFF. The DNA for the CDR3 is TGCGCCAGCAGCAATAGCGGGAGTGAGGTCAATGAGCAGTTCTTC. Variable domain in full (rest from reference TRBV5-1 and TRBJ2-1): KAGVTQTPRYLIKTRGQQVTLSCSPISGHRSVSWYQQTPGQGLQFLFEYFSETQRNKGNFPGRFSGRQFSNSRSEMNVSTLELGDSALYLCASSNSGSEVNEQFFGPGTRLTVL.

In this sample, this clone turned up once. The J gene is TRBJ2-7, the V gene TRBV5-1; 9 nucleotides agree with TRBD1. The CDR3 contains 14 residues. Trimming removed 2 bases from V and 4 bases from J; junction bases left unmatched: 4. CDR1 SGHRS and CDR2 YFSETQ come from the germline V gene. The CDR3 sequence: CASSLQGAQYEQYF. CDR3 nucleotides: TGCGCCAGCAGCTTACAGGGGGCCCAATACGAGCAGTACTTC.

The CDR3 nucleotides read TGTGCCAGCAAGAAACAGGGGGCTGGAAACACCATATATTTT. This translates into CASKKQGAGNTIYF. The rearrangement uses TRBV2 and TRBJ1-3; 8 bases match TRBD1. Germline V gene sequence: CDR1 SNHLY, CDR2 FYNNEI. This CDR3 contains 14 residues. The V segment lost 7 bases and the J segment 2 bases; nucleotides outside the gene matches: 4.

The rearrangement uses TRBV5-1 and TRBJ1-6; possibly TRBD1 for D (5 bases). The CDR3 is 15 residues long. Looked up from germline, CDR1 is SGHRS and CDR2 is YFSETQ. V lost 0 bases and J lost 7, with 11 bases in between. For the CDR3, the DNA is TGCGCCAGCAGCTTGGCCCAGGGCGAGAATTCACCCCTCCACTTT. Its translation: CASSLAQGENSPLHF.

The chain recombines TRBV6-6 with TRBJ1-2, with D hard to call. The germline V gene has CDR1 MNHNY and CDR2 SVGAGI (reference sequence). V dropped 6 bases and J dropped 8 bases, with 22 bases sitting between them. This CDR3 is built from 15 residues. CDR3 protein: CASRQHQDLNRGYTF. CDR3 in DNA: TGTGCCAGCAGACAACATCAGGACCTAAATAGGGGCTACACCTTC.

The chain couples TRBV28 to TRBJ1-3; D gene ambiguous. V shed 5 bases and J shed 0 bases, with 17 bases lying between them. The germline V gene has CDR1 MDHEN and CDR2 SYDVKM. The CDR3 is 17 amino acids. This chain's CDR3 is CASSPPGRSGSGNTIYF. The CDR3, as DNA: TGTGCCAGCAGTCCACCCGGACGGTCCGGCTCTGGAAACACCATATATTTT.

The chain couples TRBV27 to TRBJ1-5; no definite D call. CDR3 size: 13 residues. Germline V CDR1 and CDR2: MNHEY, SMNVEV (reference sequence). V was trimmed by 4 bases and J by 8 bases, leaving 12 bases between them. The CDR3 region has the DNA TGTGCCAGCAGTTCCATACGTGGAGAGCCCCAGCATTTT. It encodes CASSSIRGEPQHF.

The rearrangement links TRBV19 to TRBJ1-5; 8 bases map to TRBD1. This CDR3 has 15 amino acids. The junction had 6 bases not matched to a gene; V was cut back by 8 bases and J by 0 bases. Germline CDR1 LNHDA, CDR2 SQIVND (reference sequence). The CDR3 protein is CASDGQGNSNQPQHF. CDR3 DNA sequence: TGTGCCAGTGACGGACAGGGTAATAGCAATCAGCCCCAGCATTTT.

This clone is a singleton in its sample. At the DNA level, this CDR3 is encoded by other sequences in the same sample as well. The V gene is TRBV6-5, the J gene TRBJ2-7, with a possible D match to TRBD1 (5 bases). This CDR3 has 14 amino acids. V gave up 2 bases and J gave up 0 bases, with 8 bases separating them. Germline values: CDR1 MNHEY, CDR2 SVGAGI. CDR3 nucleotides: TGTGCCAGCAGTTACGACAGATTCTCCTACGAGCAGTACTTC. As protein: CASSYDRFSYEQYF.

V gene TRBV7-2 combines with J gene TRBJ2-5; maybe TRBD2 (7 bases). V gave up 0 bases and J gave up 4 bases, with 12 bases separating them. The germline CDR1 and CDR2 sequences are SGHTA and FQGNSA. The CDR3 has 15 amino acids. CDR3 DNA: TGTGCCAGCAGCTTAGCGCTAGGGGGGGCAGAGACCCAGTACTTC. Translation gives CASSLALGGAETQYF.

V is TRBV6-4 and J is TRBJ1-1, with 7 bases aligning to TRBD1. Germline V lookup: CDR1 MRHNA, CDR2 SNTAGT. J gave up 3 bases and V 9 bases, and 7 bases lay outside the gene matches. The CDR3 loop spans 13 amino acids. CDR3 in amino acids: CASRDRADTEAFF. The CDR3 DNA sequence: TGTGCCAGTCGCGACAGGGCGGACACTGAAGCTTTCTTT.